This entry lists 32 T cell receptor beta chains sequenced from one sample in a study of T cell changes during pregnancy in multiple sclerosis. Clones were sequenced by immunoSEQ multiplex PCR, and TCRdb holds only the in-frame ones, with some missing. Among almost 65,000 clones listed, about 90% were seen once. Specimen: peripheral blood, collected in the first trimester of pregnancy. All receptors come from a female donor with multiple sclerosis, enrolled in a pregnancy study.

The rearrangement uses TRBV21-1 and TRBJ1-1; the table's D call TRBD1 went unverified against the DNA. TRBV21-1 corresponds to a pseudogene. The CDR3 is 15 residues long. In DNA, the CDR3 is TGTGCCAGCAGACTCTACAGGGGAGTAAGGACTGAAGCTTTCTTT. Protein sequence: CASRLYRGVRTEAFF.

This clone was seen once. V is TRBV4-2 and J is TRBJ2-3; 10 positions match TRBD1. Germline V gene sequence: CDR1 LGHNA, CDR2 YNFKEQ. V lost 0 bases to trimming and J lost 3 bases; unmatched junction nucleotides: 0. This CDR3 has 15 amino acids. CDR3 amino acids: CASSQEGQGTDTQYF. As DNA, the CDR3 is TGTGCCAGCAGCCAAGAGGGACAGGGGACAGATACGCAGTATTTT.

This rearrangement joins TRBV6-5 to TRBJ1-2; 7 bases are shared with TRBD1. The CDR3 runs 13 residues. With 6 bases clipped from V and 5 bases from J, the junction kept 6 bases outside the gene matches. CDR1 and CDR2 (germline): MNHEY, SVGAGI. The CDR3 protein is CASSRQGWYGYTF. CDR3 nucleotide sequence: TGTGCCAGCAGCCGACAGGGATGGTATGGCTACACCTTC.

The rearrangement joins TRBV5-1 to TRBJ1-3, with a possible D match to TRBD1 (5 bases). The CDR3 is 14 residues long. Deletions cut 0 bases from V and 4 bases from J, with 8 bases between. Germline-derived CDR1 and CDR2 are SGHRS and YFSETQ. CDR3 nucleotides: TGCGCCAGCAGCTTGGCAGGGCACGGAAACACCATATATTTT. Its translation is CASSLAGHGNTIYF.

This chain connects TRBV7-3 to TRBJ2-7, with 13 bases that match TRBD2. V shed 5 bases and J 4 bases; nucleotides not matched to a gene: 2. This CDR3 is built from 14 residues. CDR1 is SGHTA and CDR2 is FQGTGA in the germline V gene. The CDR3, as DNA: TGTGCCAGCAGCGTGACTAGCGGGAGGTACGAGCAGTACTTC. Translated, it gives CASSVTSGRYEQYF.

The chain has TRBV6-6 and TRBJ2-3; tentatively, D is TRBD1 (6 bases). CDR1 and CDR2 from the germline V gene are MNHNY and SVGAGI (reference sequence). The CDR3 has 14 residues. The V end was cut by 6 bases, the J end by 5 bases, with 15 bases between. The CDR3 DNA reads TGTGCCAGCAGCCTACAGGGTAGGCGAGATACGCAGTATTTT. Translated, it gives CASSLQGRRDTQYF.

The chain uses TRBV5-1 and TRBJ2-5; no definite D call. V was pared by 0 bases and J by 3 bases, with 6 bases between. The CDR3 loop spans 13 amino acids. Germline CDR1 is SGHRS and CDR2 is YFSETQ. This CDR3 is CASSLVPEETQYF. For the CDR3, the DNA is TGCGCCAGCAGCTTGGTTCCCGAAGAGACCCAGTACTTC.

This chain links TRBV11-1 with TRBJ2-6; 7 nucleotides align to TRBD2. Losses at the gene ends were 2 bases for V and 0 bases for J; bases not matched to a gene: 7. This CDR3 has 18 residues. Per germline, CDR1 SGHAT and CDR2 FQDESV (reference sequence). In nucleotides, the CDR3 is TGTGCCAGCAGCTTAAGAAGCGGCGGGAGCTCTGGGGCCAACGTCCTGACTTTC. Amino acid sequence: CASSLRSGGSSGANVLTF.

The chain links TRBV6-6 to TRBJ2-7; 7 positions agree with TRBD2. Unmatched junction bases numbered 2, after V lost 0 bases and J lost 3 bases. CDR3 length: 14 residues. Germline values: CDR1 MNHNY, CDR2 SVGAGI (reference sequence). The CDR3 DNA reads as TGTGCCAGCAGTTACTCGCGCGGGAGCTACGAGCAGTACTTC. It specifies CASSYSRGSYEQYF.

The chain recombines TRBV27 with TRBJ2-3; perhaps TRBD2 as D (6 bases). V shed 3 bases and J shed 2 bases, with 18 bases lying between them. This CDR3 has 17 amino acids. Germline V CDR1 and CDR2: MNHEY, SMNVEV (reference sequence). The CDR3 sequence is CASSFQVFGGTTDTQYF. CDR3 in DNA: TGTGCCAGCAGTTTTCAGGTTTTCGGCGGGACCACAGATACGCAGTATTTT.

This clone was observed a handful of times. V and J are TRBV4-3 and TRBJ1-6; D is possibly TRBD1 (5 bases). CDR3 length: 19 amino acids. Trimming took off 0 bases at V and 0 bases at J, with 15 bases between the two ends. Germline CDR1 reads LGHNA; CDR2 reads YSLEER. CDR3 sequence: CASSQEWRQPSSYNSPLHF. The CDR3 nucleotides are TGCGCCAGCAGCCAAGAATGGAGACAGCCGAGCTCCTATAATTCACCCCTCCACTTT.

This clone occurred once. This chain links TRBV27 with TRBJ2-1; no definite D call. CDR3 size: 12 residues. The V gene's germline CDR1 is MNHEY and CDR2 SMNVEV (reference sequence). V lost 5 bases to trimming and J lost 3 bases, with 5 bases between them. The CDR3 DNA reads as TGTGCCAGCAGTCCGGGCTACAATGAGCAGTTCTTC. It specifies CASSPGYNEQFF.

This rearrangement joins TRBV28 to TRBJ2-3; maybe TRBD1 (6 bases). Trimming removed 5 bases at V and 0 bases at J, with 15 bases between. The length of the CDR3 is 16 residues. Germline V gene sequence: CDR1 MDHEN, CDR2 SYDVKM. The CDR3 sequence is CASSLPQGLSTDTQYF. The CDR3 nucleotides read TGTGCCAGCAGTCTCCCCCAGGGGCTTAGCACAGATACGCAGTATTTT.

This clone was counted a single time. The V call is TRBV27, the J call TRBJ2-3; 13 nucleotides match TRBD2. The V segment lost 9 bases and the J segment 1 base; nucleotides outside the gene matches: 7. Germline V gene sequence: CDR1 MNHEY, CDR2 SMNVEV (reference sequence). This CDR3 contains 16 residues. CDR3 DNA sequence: TGTGCCAGGACTAGCGGGAGGTTGCGGGGCACAGATACGCAGTATTTT. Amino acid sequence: CARTSGRLRGTDTQYF.

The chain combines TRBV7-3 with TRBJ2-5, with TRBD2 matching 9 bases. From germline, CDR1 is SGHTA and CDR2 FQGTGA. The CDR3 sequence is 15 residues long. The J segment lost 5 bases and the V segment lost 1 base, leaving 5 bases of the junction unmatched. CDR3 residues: CASSLIAGGPETQYF. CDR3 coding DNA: TGTGCCAGCAGCTTAATTGCGGGAGGGCCCGAGACCCAGTACTTC.

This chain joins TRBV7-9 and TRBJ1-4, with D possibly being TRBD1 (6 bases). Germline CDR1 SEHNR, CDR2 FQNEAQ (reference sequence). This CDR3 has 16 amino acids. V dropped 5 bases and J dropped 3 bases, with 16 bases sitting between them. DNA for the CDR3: TGTGCCAGCAGCCAGAGATCACAGGGATCTAATGAAAAACTGTTTTTT. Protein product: CASSQRSQGSNEKLFF.

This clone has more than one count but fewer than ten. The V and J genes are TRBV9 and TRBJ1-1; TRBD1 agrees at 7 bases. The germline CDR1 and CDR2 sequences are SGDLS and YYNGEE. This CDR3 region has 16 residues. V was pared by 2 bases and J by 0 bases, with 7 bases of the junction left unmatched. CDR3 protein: CASSVSGGKLNTEAFF. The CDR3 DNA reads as TGTGCCAGCAGCGTTTCAGGGGGAAAACTGAACACTGAAGCTTTCTTT. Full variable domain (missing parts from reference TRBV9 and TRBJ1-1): DSGVTQTPKHLITATGQRVTLRCSPRSGDLSVYWYQQSLDQGLQFLIQYYNGEERAKGNILERFSAQQFPDLHSELNLSSLELGDSALYFCASSVSGGKLNTEAFFGQGTRLTVV.

The CDR3 DNA is TGTGCCAGCAGGACGGGGACTTTCCTAGGCGAGCAGTTCTTC. The encoded protein is CASRTGTFLGEQFF. The chain links TRBV6-1 to TRBJ2-1, with D possibly matching TRBD2 (6 bases). Germline CDR1 MNHNS, CDR2 SASEGT. The CDR3 loop spans 14 amino acids. V was trimmed by 6 bases and J by 10 bases, leaving 19 bases between them.

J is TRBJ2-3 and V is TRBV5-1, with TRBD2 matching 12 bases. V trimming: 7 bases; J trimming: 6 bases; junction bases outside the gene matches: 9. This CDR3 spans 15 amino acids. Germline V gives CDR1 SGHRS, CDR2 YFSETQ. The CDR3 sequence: CASRLAGVSADTQYF. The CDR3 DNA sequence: TGCGCCAGCCGACTAGCGGGAGTATCTGCGGATACGCAGTATTTT.

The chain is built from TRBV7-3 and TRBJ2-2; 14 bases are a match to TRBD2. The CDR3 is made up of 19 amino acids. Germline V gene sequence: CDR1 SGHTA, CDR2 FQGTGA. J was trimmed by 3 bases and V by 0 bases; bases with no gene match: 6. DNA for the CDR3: TGTGCCAGCAGCTTAACGGGACTAGCGGGAGTAGGGGACACCGGGGAGCTGTTTTTT. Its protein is CASSLTGLAGVGDTGELFF.

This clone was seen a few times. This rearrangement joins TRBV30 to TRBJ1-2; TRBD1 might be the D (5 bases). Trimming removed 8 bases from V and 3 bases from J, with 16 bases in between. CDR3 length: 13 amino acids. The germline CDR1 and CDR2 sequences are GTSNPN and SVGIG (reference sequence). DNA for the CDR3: TGTGCCGCCAGGGACTGGGTGCACTATGGCTACACCTTC. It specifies CAARDWVHYGYTF.

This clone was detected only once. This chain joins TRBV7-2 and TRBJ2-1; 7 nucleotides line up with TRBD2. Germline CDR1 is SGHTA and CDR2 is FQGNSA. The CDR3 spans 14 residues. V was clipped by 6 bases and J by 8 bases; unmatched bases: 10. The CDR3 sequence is CASRLSAGIHEQFF. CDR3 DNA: TGTGCCAGCAGATTGTCAGCGGGAATCCATGAGCAGTTCTTC. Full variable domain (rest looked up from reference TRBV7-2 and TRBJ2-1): GAGVSQSPSNKVTEKGKDVELRCDPISGHTALYWYRQSLGQGLEFLIYFQGNSAPDKSGLPSDRFSAERTGGSVSTLTIQRTQQEDSAVYLCASRLSAGIHEQFFGPGTRLTVL.

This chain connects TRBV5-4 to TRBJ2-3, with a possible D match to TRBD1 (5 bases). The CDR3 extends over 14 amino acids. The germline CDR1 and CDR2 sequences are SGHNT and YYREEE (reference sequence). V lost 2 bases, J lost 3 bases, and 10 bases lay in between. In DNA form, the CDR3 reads TGTGCCAGCAGCTTCGGATCAGGGACAGATACGCAGTATTTT. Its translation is CASSFGSGTDTQYF.

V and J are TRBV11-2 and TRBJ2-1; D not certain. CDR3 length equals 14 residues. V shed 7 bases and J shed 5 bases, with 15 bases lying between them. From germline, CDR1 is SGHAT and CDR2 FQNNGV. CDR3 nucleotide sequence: TGTGCCAGCACCCTTAAGGAGATCCACAATGAGCAGTTCTTC. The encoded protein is CASTLKEIHNEQFF.

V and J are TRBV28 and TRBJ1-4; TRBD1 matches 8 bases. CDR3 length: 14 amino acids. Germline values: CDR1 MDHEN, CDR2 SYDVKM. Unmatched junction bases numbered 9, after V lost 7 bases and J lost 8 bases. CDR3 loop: CASIRTGWGEKLFF. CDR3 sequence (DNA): TGTGCCAGCATACGGACAGGGTGGGGCGAAAAACTGTTTTTT. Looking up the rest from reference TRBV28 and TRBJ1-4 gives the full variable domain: DVKVTQSSRYLVKRTGEKVFLECVQDMDHENMFWYRQDPGLGLRLIYFSYDVKMKEKGDIPEGYSVSREKKERFSLILESASTNQTSMYLCASIRTGWGEKLFFGSGTQLSVL.

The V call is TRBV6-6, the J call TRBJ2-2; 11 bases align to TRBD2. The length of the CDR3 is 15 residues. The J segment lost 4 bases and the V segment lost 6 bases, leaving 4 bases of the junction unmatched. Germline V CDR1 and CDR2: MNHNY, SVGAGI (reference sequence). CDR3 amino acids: CASSDSGRGTGELFF. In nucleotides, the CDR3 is TGTGCCAGCAGCGATAGCGGGAGGGGCACCGGGGAGCTGTTTTTT.

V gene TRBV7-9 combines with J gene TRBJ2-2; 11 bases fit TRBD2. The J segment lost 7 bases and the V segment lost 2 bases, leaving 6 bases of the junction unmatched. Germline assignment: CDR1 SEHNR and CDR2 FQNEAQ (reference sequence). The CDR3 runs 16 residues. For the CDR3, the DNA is TGTGCCAGCAGCTTATTAGCGGGAGGGCCCGTCGGGGAGCTGTTTTTT. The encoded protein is CASSLLAGGPVGELFF.

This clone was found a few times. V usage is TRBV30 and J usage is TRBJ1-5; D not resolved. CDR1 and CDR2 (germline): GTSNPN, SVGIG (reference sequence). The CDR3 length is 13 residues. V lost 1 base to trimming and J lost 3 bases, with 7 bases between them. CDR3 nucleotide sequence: TGTGCCTGGAGTGCCGCGGACAATCAGCCCCAGCATTTT. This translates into CAWSAADNQPQHF.

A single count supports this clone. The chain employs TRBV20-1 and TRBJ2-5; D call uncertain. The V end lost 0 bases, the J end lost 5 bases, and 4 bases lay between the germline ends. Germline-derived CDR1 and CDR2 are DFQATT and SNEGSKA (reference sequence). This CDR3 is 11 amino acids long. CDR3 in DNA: TGCAGTGCTAGAGATGGCGAGACCCAGTACTTC. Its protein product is CSARDGETQYF.

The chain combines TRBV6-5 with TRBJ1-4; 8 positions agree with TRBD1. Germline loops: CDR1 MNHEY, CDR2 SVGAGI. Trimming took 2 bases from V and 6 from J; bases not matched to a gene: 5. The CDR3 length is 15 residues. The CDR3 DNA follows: TGTGCCAGCAGTTACCTGGGACAGGCCCATGAAAAACTGTTTTTT. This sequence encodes CASSYLGQAHEKLFF.

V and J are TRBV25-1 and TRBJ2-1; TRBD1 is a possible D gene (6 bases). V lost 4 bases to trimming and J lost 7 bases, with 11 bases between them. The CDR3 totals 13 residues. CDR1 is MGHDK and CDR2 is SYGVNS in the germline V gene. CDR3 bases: TGTGCCAGCAGTGTTATACAGGGTAATGAGCAGTTCTTC. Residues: CASSVIQGNEQFF.

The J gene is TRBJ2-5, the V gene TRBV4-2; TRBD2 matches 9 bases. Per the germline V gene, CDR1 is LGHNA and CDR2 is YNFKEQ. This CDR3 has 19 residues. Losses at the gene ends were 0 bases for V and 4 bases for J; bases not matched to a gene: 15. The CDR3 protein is CASSQDLRTLAGSRETQYF. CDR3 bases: TGTGCCAGCAGCCAAGATCTAAGGACGCTAGCGGGATCCCGAGAGACCCAGTACTTC.